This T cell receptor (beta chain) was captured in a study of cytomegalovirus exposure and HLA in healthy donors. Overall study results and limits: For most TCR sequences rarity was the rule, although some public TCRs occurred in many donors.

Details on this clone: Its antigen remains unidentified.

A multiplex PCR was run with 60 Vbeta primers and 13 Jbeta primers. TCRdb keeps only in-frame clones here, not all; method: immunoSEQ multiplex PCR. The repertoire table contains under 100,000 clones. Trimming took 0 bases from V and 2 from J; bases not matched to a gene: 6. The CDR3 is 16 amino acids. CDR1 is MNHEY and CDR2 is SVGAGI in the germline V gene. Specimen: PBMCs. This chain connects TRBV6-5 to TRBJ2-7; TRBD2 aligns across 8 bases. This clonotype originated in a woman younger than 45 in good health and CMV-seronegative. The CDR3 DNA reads TGTGCCAGCAGTTACTCACTAGGCGGGGGGACCTACGAGCAGTACTTC. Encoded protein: CASSYSLGGGTYEQYF.